One and the same sample provided the 14 T cell receptor beta chains below, sequenced in a study of blood T cell repertoires in COVID-19 (dated by TCRdb to 2018 to 2021). The library was prepared using the immunoSEQ multiplex PCR assay. As stored in TCRdb, this immuneACCESS dataset retains in-frame rearrangements with V and J assigned. A fraction of the clones does not appear; measured against another copy, unresolved V genes explain less than half of the discrepancy, and the remainder lacks a known reason. Recorded for this sample are 220,000 or so clones; 80% to 90% of them occurred a single time. The ten largest clones take up roughly 15% of the sample. Sequencing used PBMCs or T cells enriched from blood (not recorded which). The receptors stem from a woman between 50 and 59 years old with acute COVID-19.

This clone was detected only once. This rearrangement joins TRBV5-1 to TRBJ2-5, with 8 positions matching TRBD2. Germline lookup yields CDR1 SGHRS and CDR2 YFSETQ. The CDR3 extends over 15 amino acids. V gave up 4 bases and J gave up 1 base; unmatched junction bases: 6. The CDR3 DNA reads as TGCGCCAGCAGCACGGGCGGGGGGATCCAAGAGACCCAGTACTTC. It encodes CASSTGGGIQETQYF.

The chain recombines TRBV28 with TRBJ1-2; D unclear. With 8 bases removed from V and 4 bases from J, the gap between germline ends came to 11 bases. Looked up from germline, CDR1 is MDHEN and CDR2 is SYDVKM. The CDR3 is made up of 12 amino acids. The CDR3 sequence is CASRKLIYGYTF. The CDR3 DNA follows: TGTGCCAGCCGAAAACTGATCTATGGCTACACCTTC.

The chain has TRBV5-5 and TRBJ1-4, with D hard to call. The V and J ends lost 7 bases and 4 bases respectively, with 14 bases between them. CDR3 length: 14 amino acids. Germline V CDR1 and CDR2: SGHKS, YYEKEE (reference sequence). The CDR3 nucleotides read TGTGCCAGCGGCGGGGTACTCGGTAATGAAAAACTGTTTTTT. Translation: CASGGVLGNEKLFF. The complete variable domain, with remaining parts taken from reference TRBV5-5 and TRBJ1-4, reads DAGVTQSPTHLIKTRGQQVTLRCSPISGHKSVSWYQQVLGQGPQFIFQYYEKEERGRGNFPDRFSARQFPNYSSELNVNALLLGDSALYLCASGGVLGNEKLFFGSGTQLSVL.

The chain uses TRBV7-6 and TRBJ2-7; 9 positions match TRBD1. The CDR3 spans 16 residues. Germline loops: CDR1 SGHVS, CDR2 FNYEAQ. With V trimmed by 4 bases and J by 3 bases, 10 bases remained unmatched. As DNA, the CDR3 is TGTGCCAGCAGCTCGGCCCGGGACAGGGTCCTCTACGAGCAGTACTTC. This sequence encodes CASSSARDRVLYEQYF.

The V gene is TRBV14, the J gene TRBJ2-2, with 8 bases that match TRBD2. In germline, CDR1 is SGHDN, CDR2 FVKESK. The CDR3 spans 16 residues. With V trimmed by 2 bases and J by 3 bases, 5 bases remained unmatched. CDR3 residues: CASSQSAGAYTGELFF. The CDR3 coding sequence is TGTGCCAGCAGCCAATCAGCGGGGGCATACACCGGGGAGCTGTTTTTT.

The rearrangement links TRBV15 to TRBJ2-3, with TRBD2 identical over 8 bases. The germline CDR1 and CDR2 sequences are LNHNV and YYDKDF (reference sequence). V was clipped by 0 bases and J by 1 base; unmatched bases: 6. This CDR3 spans 17 amino acids. This chain's CDR3 is CATSRDFRRGGTDTQYF. The CDR3 DNA reads TGTGCCACCAGCAGAGACTTTCGGCGGGGGGGCACAGATACGCAGTATTTT.

The CDR3 loop reads CASTRQGLNTEAFF. The DNA for the CDR3 is TGTGCCAGCACACGACAGGGGCTGAACACTGAAGCTTTCTTT. The chain carries TRBV28 and TRBJ1-1; 8 bases are a match to TRBD1. V was clipped by 7 bases and J by 0 bases; unmatched bases: 4. CDR3 length equals 14 residues. Per the germline V gene, CDR1 is MDHEN and CDR2 is SYDVKM. Variable domain in full (rest from reference TRBV28 and TRBJ1-1): DVKVTQSSRYLVKRTGEKVFLECVQDMDHENMFWYRQDPGLGLRLIYFSYDVKMKEKGDIPEGYSVSREKKERFSLILESASTNQTSMYLCASTRQGLNTEAFFGQGTRLTVV.

This clone was seen more than once but under ten times. The J gene is TRBJ1-5, the V gene TRBV6-5; D is undetermined. The CDR3 length is 15 residues. Germline-derived CDR1 and CDR2 are MNHEY and SVGAGI. Trimming left V 6 bases short and J 1 base short, with 13 bases between. The chain's CDR3 is CASRTREGSNQPQHF. In nucleotides, the CDR3 is TGTGCCAGCAGGACCCGGGAAGGGAGCAATCAGCCCCAGCATTTT.

The chain combines TRBV18 with TRBJ1-4; TRBD1 matches at 7 bases. V was pared by 6 bases and J by 0 bases, with 10 bases of the junction left unmatched. From germline, CDR1 is KGHSH and CDR2 LQKENI. The CDR3 runs 17 residues. The CDR3 DNA reads as TGTGCCAGCTCGCCAGTTCACAGGGGCGCAACTAATGAAAAACTGTTTTTT. Translated: CASSPVHRGATNEKLFF.

This chain connects TRBV5-1 to TRBJ2-1; perhaps TRBD2 as D (6 bases). CDR1 SGHRS and CDR2 YFSETQ come from the germline V gene. The V end lost 2 bases, the J end lost 8 bases, and 17 bases lay between the germline ends. This CDR3 is 15 amino acids long. In nucleotides, the CDR3 is TGCGCCAGCAGCTTCGCGGCGGGGCGGGACTATGAGCAGTTCTTC. The encoded protein is CASSFAAGRDYEQFF. The complete variable domain, with remaining parts taken from reference TRBV5-1 and TRBJ2-1, reads KAGVTQTPRYLIKTRGQQVTLSCSPISGHRSVSWYQQTPGQGLQFLFEYFSETQRNKGNFPGRFSGRQFSNSRSEMNVSTLELGDSALYLCASSFAAGRDYEQFFGPGTRLTVL.

This clone was found once. J is TRBJ2-2 and V is TRBV5-4, with 12 bases lining up with TRBD2. Trimming took 4 bases from V and 8 from J; bases not matched to a gene: 9. The germline gives CDR1 SGHNT, CDR2 YYREEE (reference sequence). This CDR3 contains 16 residues. CDR3 sequence reads: CASSPRLAGVTGELFF. DNA for the CDR3: TGTGCCAGCAGCCCCCGACTAGCGGGAGTAACTGGGGAGCTGTTTTTT.

The V gene is TRBV2, the J gene TRBJ2-5; 7 positions match TRBD2. This CDR3 region has 13 residues. Unmatched junction bases numbered 11, after V lost 7 bases and J lost 9 bases. Germline V gene data show CDR1 as SNHLY and CDR2 as FYNNEI. The CDR3 DNA sequence: TGTGCCAGCACGGGGGGAGGGGAAGGGGCCCAGTACTTC. This encodes CASTGGGEGAQYF.

The V gene is TRBV5-1, the J gene TRBJ1-5; possible D gene TRBD1, 6 bases. The germline V gene encodes CDR1 SGHRS and CDR2 YFSETQ. V gave up 3 bases and J gave up 6 bases, with 10 bases separating them. This CDR3 region has 13 residues. This CDR3 reads CASSYRAGQPQHF. For the CDR3, the DNA is TGCGCCAGCAGCTACAGGGCCGGTCAGCCCCAGCATTTT.

The rearrangement joins TRBV13 to TRBJ1-1, with a tentative D call TRBD1 (6 bases). With 5 bases removed from V and 2 bases from J, the gap between germline ends came to 12 bases. The CDR3 loop spans 14 amino acids. Germline V gene sequence: CDR1 PRHDT, CDR2 FYEKMQ (reference sequence). The DNA of the CDR3 is TGTGCCAGCAGCAGGAGGACAGCTAACACTGAAGCTTTCTTT. This sequence encodes CASSRRTANTEAFF. The full variable domain, with the rest looked up from reference TRBV13 and TRBJ1-1, is AAGVIQSPRHLIKEKRETATLKCYPIPRHDTVYWYQQGPGQDPQFLISFYEKMQSDKGSIPDRFSAQQFSDYHSELNMSSLELGDSALYFCASSRRTANTEAFFGQGTRLTVV.